This T cell receptor beta chain was recovered during a study of blood T cell repertoires in COVID-19. The Seattle site enrolled patients during active infection and followed them longitudinally. Clones were sequenced by immunoSEQ multiplex PCR, and TCRdb holds only the in-frame ones, with some missing. This table has some 260,000 clones, 88% appearing once. This receptor was obtained from a woman aged 70 to 79 with COVID-19, enrolled during active disease. Sequences were obtained from peripheral blood.

The CDR3 spells CASSPSGGSFYEQYF. DNA of the CDR3: TGTGCCAGCAGCCCCAGTGGCGGATCATTCTACGAGCAGTACTTC. The chain employs TRBV4-2 and TRBJ2-7; D remains unclear. The CDR3 contains 15 residues. Germline-derived CDR1 and CDR2 are LGHNA and YNFKEQ. V lost 4 bases, J lost 3 bases, and 16 bases lay in between.